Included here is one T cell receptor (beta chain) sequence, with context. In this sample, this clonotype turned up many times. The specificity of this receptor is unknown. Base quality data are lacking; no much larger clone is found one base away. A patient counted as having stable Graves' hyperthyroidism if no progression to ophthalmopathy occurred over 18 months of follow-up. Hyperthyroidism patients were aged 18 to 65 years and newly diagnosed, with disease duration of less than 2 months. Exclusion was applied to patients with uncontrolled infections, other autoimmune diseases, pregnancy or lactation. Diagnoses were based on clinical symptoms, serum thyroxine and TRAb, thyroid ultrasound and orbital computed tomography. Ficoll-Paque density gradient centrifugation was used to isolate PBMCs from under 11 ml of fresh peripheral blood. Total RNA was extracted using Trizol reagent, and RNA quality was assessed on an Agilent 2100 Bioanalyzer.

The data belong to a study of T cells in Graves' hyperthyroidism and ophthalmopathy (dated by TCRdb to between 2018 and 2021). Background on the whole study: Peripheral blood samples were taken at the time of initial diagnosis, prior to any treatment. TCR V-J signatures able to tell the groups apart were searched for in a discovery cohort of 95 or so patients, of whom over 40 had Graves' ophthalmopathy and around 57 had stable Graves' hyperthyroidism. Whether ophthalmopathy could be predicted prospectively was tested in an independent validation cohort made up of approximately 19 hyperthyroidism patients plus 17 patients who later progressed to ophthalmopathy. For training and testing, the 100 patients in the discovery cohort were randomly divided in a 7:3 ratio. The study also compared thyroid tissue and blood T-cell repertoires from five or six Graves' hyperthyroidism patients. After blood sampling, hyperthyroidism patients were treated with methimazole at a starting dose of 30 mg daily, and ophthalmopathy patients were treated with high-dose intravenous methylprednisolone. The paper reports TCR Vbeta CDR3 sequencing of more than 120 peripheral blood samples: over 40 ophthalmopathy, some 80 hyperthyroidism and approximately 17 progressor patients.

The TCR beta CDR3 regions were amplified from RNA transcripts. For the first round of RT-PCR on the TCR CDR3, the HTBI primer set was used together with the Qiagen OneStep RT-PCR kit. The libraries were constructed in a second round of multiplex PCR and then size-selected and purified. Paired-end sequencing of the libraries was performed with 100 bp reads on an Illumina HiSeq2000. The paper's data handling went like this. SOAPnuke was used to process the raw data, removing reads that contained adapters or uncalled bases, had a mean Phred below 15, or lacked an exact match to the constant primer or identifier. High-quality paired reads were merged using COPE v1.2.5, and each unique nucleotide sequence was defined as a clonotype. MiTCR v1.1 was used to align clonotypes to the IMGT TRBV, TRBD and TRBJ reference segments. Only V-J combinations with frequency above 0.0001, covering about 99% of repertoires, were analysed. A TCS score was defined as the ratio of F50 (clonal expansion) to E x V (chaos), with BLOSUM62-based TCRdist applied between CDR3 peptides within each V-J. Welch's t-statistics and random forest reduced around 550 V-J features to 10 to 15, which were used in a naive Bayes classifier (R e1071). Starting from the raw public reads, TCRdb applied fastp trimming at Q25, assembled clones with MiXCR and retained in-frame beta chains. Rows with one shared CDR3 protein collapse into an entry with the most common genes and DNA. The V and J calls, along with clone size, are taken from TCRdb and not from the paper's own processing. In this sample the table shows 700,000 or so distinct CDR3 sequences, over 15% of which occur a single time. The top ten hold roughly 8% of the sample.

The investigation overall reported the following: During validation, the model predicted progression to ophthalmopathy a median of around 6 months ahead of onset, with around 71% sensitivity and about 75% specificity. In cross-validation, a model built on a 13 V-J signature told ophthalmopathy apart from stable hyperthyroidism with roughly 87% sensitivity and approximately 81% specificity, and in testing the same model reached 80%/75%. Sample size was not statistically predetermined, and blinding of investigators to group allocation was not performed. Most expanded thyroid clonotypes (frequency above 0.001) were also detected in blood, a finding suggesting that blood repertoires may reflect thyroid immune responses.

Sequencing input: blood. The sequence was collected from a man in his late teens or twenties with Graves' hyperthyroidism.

The bases are TGCAGTGCTAGTAACGGTCGGGGGCGTCACAATGAGCAGTTCTTC. Its coded protein is CSASNGRGRHNEQFF. Recombination joined TRBV20-1 with TRBJ2-1; the D segment is perhaps TRBD1 or TRBD2, each sharing 6 matched bases. CDR1 and CDR2 (DFQATT, SNEGSKA) derive from the germline V gene (reference sequence). V was cut back by 3 bases and J by 5 bases, leaving a gap of 17 bases between them. From the cysteine through the phenylalanine, the CDR3 covers 15 amino acids. Only CDR3 DNA is held: 45 bases, read in frame from base 1.